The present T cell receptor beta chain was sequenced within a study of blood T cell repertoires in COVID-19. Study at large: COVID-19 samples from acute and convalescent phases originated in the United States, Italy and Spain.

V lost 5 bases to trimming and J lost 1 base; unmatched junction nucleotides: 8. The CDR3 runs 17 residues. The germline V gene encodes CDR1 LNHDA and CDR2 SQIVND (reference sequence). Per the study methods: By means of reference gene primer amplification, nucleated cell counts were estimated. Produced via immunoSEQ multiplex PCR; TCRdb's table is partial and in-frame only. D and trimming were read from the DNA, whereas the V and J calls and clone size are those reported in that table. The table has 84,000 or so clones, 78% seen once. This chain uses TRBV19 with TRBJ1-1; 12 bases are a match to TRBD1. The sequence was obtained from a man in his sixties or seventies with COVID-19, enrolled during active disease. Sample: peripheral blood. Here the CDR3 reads CASSLPGQGARNTEAFF. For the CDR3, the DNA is TGTGCCAGTAGTCTCCCGGGACAGGGGGCCCGGAACACTGAAGCTTTCTTT. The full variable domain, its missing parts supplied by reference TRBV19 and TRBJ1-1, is DGGITQSPKYLFRKEGQNVTLSCEQNLNHDAMYWYRQDPGQGLRLIYYSQIVNDFQKGDIAEGYSVSREKKESFPLTVTSAQKNPTAFYLCASSLPGQGARNTEAFFGQGTRLTVV.